These 14 T cell receptor beta chains originate from one sample sequenced in a study of shared clonotypes between healthy human individuals. Some clones are missing from TCRdb's copy, which holds only in-frame ones; the method was immunoSEQ multiplex PCR. This table has approximately 97,000 clones, less than 80% appearing once. Sequenced material: memory CD8+ T cells sorted from blood. Subset reported: CD45RO+ cells pooled with CCR7-negative TemRA cells. These TCRs come from a man aged 25 to 40 in good health.

This clone was observed a handful of times. The rearrangement links TRBV4-2 to TRBJ1-1; D is unclear. The germline gives CDR1 LGHNA, CDR2 YNFKEQ. This CDR3 comprises 12 residues. Trimming removed 0 bases at V and 8 bases at J, with 7 bases between. The CDR3 sequence: CASSQDNLEAFF. CDR3 in DNA: TGTGCCAGCAGCCAAGATAACTTGGAAGCTTTCTTT.

This clone occurred a few times. The chain carries TRBV7-8 and TRBJ1-2, with D tentatively TRBD1 (5 bases). The CDR3 is made up of 15 amino acids. Deletions cut 3 bases from V and 4 bases from J, with 15 bases between. Germline CDR1 and CDR2: SGHVS and FQNEAQ. In nucleotides, the CDR3 is TGTGCCAGCAGCTTCGCGCCCGACAGCGGCTATGGCTACACCTTC. It translates to CASSFAPDSGYGYTF.

For this clone: This sample also contains other DNA sequences that code for the same CDR3. This chain links TRBV27 with TRBJ2-1; no reliable D call. This CDR3 spans 12 amino acids. Trimming stripped 2 bases from V and 8 bases from J, with 7 bases between. Germline lookup yields CDR1 MNHEY and CDR2 SMNVEV (reference sequence). The CDR3 spells CASSLLGDEQFF. CDR3 coding DNA: TGTGCCAGCAGTTTACTAGGTGATGAGCAGTTCTTC.

In this sample, this clone turned up a few times. V gene TRBV5-4 combines with J gene TRBJ1-2, with 7 bases that match TRBD1. CDR3 length: 15 amino acids. Per germline, CDR1 SGHNT and CDR2 YYREEE (reference sequence). V shed 1 base and J 4 bases; nucleotides not matched to a gene: 7. The CDR3 reads CASSLSGRGAYGYTF. The DNA of the CDR3 is TGTGCCAGCAGCTTGAGTGGCAGGGGGGCCTATGGCTACACCTTC.

This clone is medium-sized within its sample. The rearrangement joins TRBV27 to TRBJ1-2; D gene ambiguous. The CDR3 loop spans 14 amino acids. Germline assignment: CDR1 MNHEY and CDR2 SMNVEV (reference sequence). Trimming cost V 5 bases and J 0 bases, with 10 bases left between them. DNA for the CDR3: TGTGCCAGCAGTCCTTCTATTCCTAACTATGGCTACACCTTC. This translates into CASSPSIPNYGYTF.

V is TRBV28 and J is TRBJ2-7, with D possibly being TRBD1 or TRBD2 (6 bases each). The CDR3 consists of 16 residues. Germline V CDR1 and CDR2: MDHEN, SYDVKM. Trimming removed 1 base at V and 2 bases at J, with 15 bases between. CDR3 loop: CASSLLGGKRAYEQYF. DNA for the CDR3: TGTGCCAGCAGTTTATTGGGGGGCAAACGGGCCTACGAGCAGTACTTC.

The chain links TRBV7-9 to TRBJ2-6; D gene ambiguous. Trimming took 7 bases from V and 6 from J, leaving 16 bases between them. Germline CDR1 is SEHNR and CDR2 is FQNEAQ (reference sequence). The CDR3 length is 15 residues. CDR3 bases: TGTGCCAGCATCCCTAAGTATCTGGAGGCCAACGTCCTGACTTTC. This sequence encodes CASIPKYLEANVLTF.

The chain joins TRBV9 to TRBJ2-2; the D gene is possibly TRBD1 (5 bases). CDR1 and CDR2 (germline): SGDLS, YYNGEE. The CDR3 sequence is 16 residues long. The V end lost 4 bases, the J end lost 0 bases, and 13 bases lay between the germline ends. This CDR3 is CASSPRTGTNTGELFF. The CDR3 DNA is TGTGCCAGCAGCCCCAGAACAGGAACGAACACCGGGGAGCTGTTTTTT.

This clone was counted between two and nine times. The V and J genes are TRBV30 and TRBJ2-7; D unclear. The CDR3 sequence is 13 residues long. The germline V gene has CDR1 GTSNPN and CDR2 SVGIG (reference sequence). V was pared by 0 bases and J by 6 bases, with 12 bases between. The DNA of the CDR3 is TGTGCCTGGAGTGTCGCCAGCAGATCCGAGCAGTACTTC. This sequence encodes CAWSVASRSEQYF.

This chain joins TRBV6-5 and TRBJ1-1; D unresolved. Trimming shortened V by 5 bases and J by 5 bases, and 9 bases separated the two germline ends. The CDR3 spans 12 residues. Per germline, CDR1 MNHEY and CDR2 SVGAGI. The DNA of the CDR3 is TGTGCCAGCAGTCGAGTAGGGACTGAAGCTTTCTTT. Its translation is CASSRVGTEAFF.

The chain couples TRBV7-2 to TRBJ2-2; D may correspond to TRBD1 or TRBD2 (5 bases each). V dropped 0 bases and J dropped 1 base, with 6 bases sitting between them. Per the germline V gene, CDR1 is SGHTA and CDR2 is FQGNSA. The CDR3 is made up of 15 amino acids. The CDR3 region is CASSLAGVNTGELFF. For the CDR3, the DNA is TGTGCCAGCAGCTTAGCGGGGGTGAACACCGGGGAGCTGTTTTTT.

This rearrangement joins TRBV4-2 to TRBJ2-7; 11 nucleotides align to TRBD2. V lost 7 bases to trimming and J lost 4 bases; unmatched junction nucleotides: 18. The CDR3 has 18 amino acids. The V gene's germline CDR1 is LGHNA and CDR2 YNFKEQ. The DNA of the CDR3 is TGTGCCAGCATTCCTCCGACTAGCGGGAAGGGATTGATGTACGAGCAGTACTTC. It yields the protein CASIPPTSGKGLMYEQYF.

This clone was found a few times. The gene calls are TRBV5-6 and TRBJ1-1, with D unresolved. Germline CDR1 and CDR2: SGHDT and YYEEEE. Trimming left V 0 bases short and J 1 base short, with 10 bases between. The CDR3 extends over 15 amino acids. The CDR3 region is CASSLALGWNTEAFF. The DNA for the CDR3 is TGTGCCAGCAGCTTGGCGTTGGGGTGGAACACTGAAGCTTTCTTT. Full variable domain (remainder filled in from reference TRBV5-6 and TRBJ1-1): DAGVTQSPTHLIKTRGQQVTLRCSPKSGHDTVSWYQQALGQGPQFIFQYYEEEERQRGNFPDRFSGHQFPNYSSELNVNALLLGDSALYLCASSLALGWNTEAFFGQGTRLTVV.

This clone was recorded many times. The gene calls are TRBV27 and TRBJ2-1; D gene uncertain. Germline V gives CDR1 MNHEY, CDR2 SMNVEV (reference sequence). The CDR3 consists of 13 residues. Trimming left V 0 bases short and J 6 bases short, with 6 bases between. The CDR3 region has the DNA TGTGCCAGCAGTTTATCGGTGCGCAATGAGCAGTTCTTC. Protein product: CASSLSVRNEQFF.